This paragraph reports one T cell receptor beta chain. This clonotype has just a few counts. It has no known antigen specificity. No clone much larger than this one lies a single base away; base qualities are absent. Reads for this sample came from an Illumina NovaSeq 6000. TCRalpha and TCRbeta cDNA libraries were built by 5'RACE with constant-segment primers, adding sample barcodes and unique molecular identifiers. RNA was extracted from every sample with Trizol reagent. The libraries were amplified in two PCR steps, and the second step added a second sample barcode and Illumina TruSeq adapters. Sequencing of the libraries was done on an Illumina NovaSeq, producing 2 x 150 bp paired-end reads. The paper's data handling went like this. The reads were demultiplexed and collapsed into UMI-guided consensus sequences using migec v1.2.7. Using mixcr v2.1.11, UMI consensuses were aligned to TRA and TRB V and J templates and then assembled into clonotypes. A clonotype was counted as expanded or contracted only if both edgeR and NoisET called the change significant, with noise models trained on biological replicates. For edgeR calls, the cutoffs were a false discovery rate-adjusted p below 0.01 and a log2 fold-change threshold of 1. As an exploratory analysis of dynamics, max-normalized trajectories of the 1000 most abundant clonotypes were examined by PCA with hierarchical clustering. Each responding clone was given a CD4 or CD8 phenotype based on the CD4+ and CD8+ repertoires, which had been sequenced separately. The raw public reads went through TCRdb reprocessing: fastp at Q25, MiXCR clone calling, in-frame beta chains kept. Records with the same CDR3 protein are collapsed into one entry carrying the most frequent genes and DNA. The V and J calls and clone size are TCRdb's, not the authors'. The sample table shows around 300,000 distinct CDR3 sequences, and about 13% are seen once. The ten most abundant clones make up 20% to 25% of the sample.

Ficoll-Paque density gradient centrifugation was the method used to isolate PBMCs. The data belong to a study of T-cell memory formation after mild COVID-19 (dated by TCRdb to 2020 to 2022). Some background on the complete study: TCR sequence clusters from the two donors were largely donor specific. In a couple of donors, T-cell clones that expanded and contracted after mild COVID-19 were tracked by sequencing TCRalpha and TCRbeta repertoires over time. The cohort was made up of two young adult volunteers, one female and one male, who were previously healthy.

The investigation overall reported the following: Contracting CD4+ clones turned up mainly in the CM and EM memory subsets, whereas EMRA was where CD8+ clones were enriched. The study included only a couple of mild cases, and larger cohorts that include severe cases with pre-infection samples were judged to be necessary. The second-wave clones that peaked on day 37 were not confirmed to be SARS-CoV-2 specific. Clones contracting from day 15 to 85 had balanced CD4/CD8 phenotypes, while a second wave expanding from day 15 to 37 was biased towards CD4+. Some responding clones were detected in pre-infection memory, which suggested that pre-existing cross-reactive memory T cells had joined the SARS-CoV-2 response.

The sequence came from a man younger than 30 who had mild COVID-19 (a few samples of this study predate the infection). The sample titles of this study are shuffled in the database, so cell type and time point are left out; the donor was told from shared clones. The sample taken for sequencing was PBMCs or a T cell subset sorted from them (not recorded which).

The DNA is as follows: TGCAGTGCTTCGGGGGAAGAGACCCAGTACTTC. This encodes CSASGEETQYF. Rearrangement joined TRBV20-1 to TRBJ2-5; TRBD2 is perhaps the D gene, given 6 matching bases. CDR3 length: 11 amino acids, cysteine to phenylalanine. Only the CDR3 DNA is retained, 33 bases long and in frame from the first base. The germline ends are 7 bases apart after V is trimmed by 5 bases and J by 3 bases. CDR1 and CDR2 were assigned from the germline V gene (reference sequence) as DFQATT and SNEGSKA.